This T cell receptor beta chain originates from a study of cytomegalovirus exposure and HLA in healthy donors. Study results and caveats: Reportedly, TCR beta sequences accurately predicted HLA-A and HLA-B alleles in most subjects.

The CDR3 sequence is 14 residues long. V gave up 3 bases and J gave up 5 bases, with 13 bases separating them. CDR1 and CDR2 from the germline V gene are WNHNN and SYGVQD (reference sequence). PCR amplification relied on 60 Vbeta primers (plus 13 Jbeta primers). Here immunoSEQ multiplex PCR was the method, and the copy in TCRdb shows in-frame clones only, minus some. The table shows more than 95,000 clones, with around three quarters occurring only once. On this clone itself: What it binds is unknown.

The origin of this receptor is a woman aged 40-49 years in good health and CMV-seronegative. The specimen was PBMCs. The chain employs TRBV10-1 and TRBJ1-1; D is unclear. The CDR3: CASSDVGPTTEAFF. The CDR3 nucleotides are TGCGCCAGCAGTGATGTGGGCCCGACAACTGAAGCTTTCTTT.